The 9 T cell receptor beta chains presented below share a single source sample, sequenced in a study of blood T cell repertoires in COVID-19. The table came from immunoSEQ multiplex PCR; TCRdb's copy has only in-frame clones and leaves some out. The sample yields 230,000 or so clones, 65% to 90% seen once. Sequenced sample: peripheral blood. The source of these receptors is a middle-aged woman who had recovered from COVID-19.

This clone occurred a few times. J is TRBJ1-6 and V is TRBV3-1 (or the pseudogene TRBV3-2), with D possibly TRBD1 on 5 matching bases. V dropped 7 bases and J dropped 9 bases, with 16 bases sitting between them. CDR1 LGHDT and CDR2 YNNKEL come from the germline V gene (reference sequence). The CDR3 spans 14 residues. The DNA for the CDR3 is TGTGCCAGCACCCACCACGGGCAGGGTTCACCCCTCCACTTT. It is translated as CASTHHGQGSPLHF.

CDR3 protein: CASSLAGCSYGYTF. Written as DNA, the CDR3 is TGCGCCAGCAGCTTGGCCGGGTGTTCATATGGCTACACCTTC. The V and J genes are TRBV5-1 and TRBJ1-2; D call uncertain. V was trimmed by 0 bases and J by 5 bases, leaving 11 bases between them. This CDR3 contains 14 residues. Germline V gene sequence: CDR1 SGHRS, CDR2 YFSETQ. Combining the CDR3 with reference TRBV5-1 and TRBJ1-2 gives the whole variable domain KAGVTQTPRYLIKTRGQQVTLSCSPISGHRSVSWYQQTPGQGLQFLFEYFSETQRNKGNFPGRFSGRQFSNSRSEMNVSTLELGDSALYLCASSLAGCSYGYTFGSGTRLTVV.

J is TRBJ1-4 and V is TRBV6-5; no clear D. V dropped 4 bases and J dropped 4 bases, with 13 bases sitting between them. CDR1 is MNHEY and CDR2 is SVGAGI in the germline V gene. There are 15 residues in the CDR3. CDR3 protein: CASSSNDWYNEKLFF. The CDR3 DNA follows: TGTGCCAGCAGTTCGAATGACTGGTATAATGAAAAACTGTTTTTT.

The chain recombines TRBV5-6 with TRBJ1-2; D is unresolved. The V gene's germline CDR1 is SGHDT and CDR2 YYEEEE. Between the trimmed V and J ends, which lost 0 bases and 5 bases, there was a span of 20 bases. This CDR3 contains 17 residues. CDR3 sequence: CASSLAAPGRPWYGYTF. The CDR3 DNA reads as TGTGCCAGCAGCTTGGCCGCACCGGGTCGTCCGTGGTATGGCTACACCTTC.

The chain carries TRBV2 and TRBJ2-7; TRBD2 matches at 7 bases. CDR1 SNHLY and CDR2 FYNNEI come from the germline V gene. This CDR3 region has 13 residues. With 10 bases clipped from V and 0 bases from J, the junction kept 6 bases outside the gene matches. DNA for the CDR3: TGTGCCATAGACCGGGACTACTCCTACGAGCAGTACTTC. Residues: CAIDRDYSYEQYF. Full variable domain (remainder filled in from reference TRBV2 and TRBJ2-7): EPEVTQTPSHQVTQMGQEVILRCVPISNHLYFYWYRQILGQKVEFLVSFYNNEISEKSEIFDDQFSVERPDGSNFTLKIRSTKLEDSAMYFCAIDRDYSYEQYFGPGTRLTVT.

CDR3 region: CASSFMTGGGADTQYF. The CDR3 DNA reads TGTGCCAGCAGCTTTATGACGGGAGGTGGCGCAGATACGCAGTATTTT. The rearrangement joins TRBV5-8 to TRBJ2-3; 7 bases align to TRBD2. Germline values: CDR1 SGHTS, CDR2 YDEGEE. This CDR3 comprises 16 residues. Trimming took 2 bases from V and 4 from J; bases not matched to a gene: 10.

In its sample, this clone was seen once. The chain uses TRBV7-2 and TRBJ1-6; TRBD1 might be the D (6 bases). The CDR3 has 15 residues. Trimming took 5 bases from V and 3 from J, leaving 11 bases between them. Per germline, CDR1 SGHTA and CDR2 FQGNSA. This CDR3 is CASSADSDYNSPLHF. The CDR3 DNA reads TGTGCCAGCAGCGCGGACAGTGACTATAATTCACCCCTCCACTTT.

The chain carries TRBV5-1 and TRBJ2-3; 11 positions agree with TRBD2. CDR3 length equals 18 residues. Germline-derived CDR1 and CDR2 are SGHRS and YFSETQ. V lost 2 bases and J lost 3; bases outside the gene matches: 11. The CDR3 region has the DNA TGCGCCAGCAGCTTTCCTTCTAGCGGGGGGACACAGACAGATACGCAGTATTTT. Its translation is CASSFPSSGGTQTDTQYF.

This chain joins TRBV6-5 and TRBJ1-1; maybe TRBD1 (5 bases). V gave up 6 bases and J gave up 4 bases, with 15 bases separating them. Germline V gene sequence: CDR1 MNHEY, CDR2 SVGAGI. The CDR3 has 14 amino acids. CDR3 sequence (DNA): TGTGCCAGCAGGGTGGGTTGGCAGGGCACTGAAGCTTTCTTT. This gives the protein CASRVGWQGTEAFF.